The rows below give T cell receptor beta chains drawn from one sample of a study of cytomegalovirus exposure and HLA in healthy donors. The method was immunoSEQ multiplex PCR; TCRdb's version includes in-frame clones alone and lacks a portion of them. The sample includes 250,000 to 350,000 clones, around 87% of them seen just once. The sample taken for sequencing was PBMCs. These TCRs come from a young woman in good health and CMV-seronegative. The CDR3 runs from the conserved cysteine through the conserved F or W.

V	J	CDR3
TRBV9	TRBJ2-2	CASSVDELRTGELFF
TRBV7-8	TRBJ1-5	CASSFKGAGNQPQHF
TRBV28	TRBJ1-5	CASSFSGAEQPQHF
TRBV7-3	TRBJ2-4	CASSLGGFTKNIQYF
TRBV29-1	TRBJ1-2	CSVEGRGYHAANYGYTF
TRBV5-4	TRBJ1-4	CASSSVGPGIPEKLFF
TRBV29-1	TRBJ1-1	CSVERQGRDTEAFF
TRBV7-2	TRBJ2-7	CASSFKAGVEQYF
TRBV28	TRBJ1-1	CASSKHIRTEREGTEAFF
TRBV6-5	TRBJ1-1	CASRRGPTFPEAFF
TRBV27	TRBJ2-5	CASSPDRGQRQETQYF
TRBV5-6	TRBJ2-2	CASSMNGGDDTGELFF
TRBV19	TRBJ1-2	CASSIPAVYGYTF
TRBV4-3	TRBJ2-5	CASSPWDRGETQYF
TRBV7-6	TRBJ2-1	CASSARDSFYNEQFF
TRBV7-2	TRBJ2-7	CASSTGHYEQYF
TRBV15	TRBJ2-5	CATSSTGEFRETQYF
TRBV6-5	TRBJ2-2	CASRSGQGNTGELFF
TRBV28	TRBJ2-5	CASSFFPVAFASGREETQYF
TRBV28	TRBJ2-1	CASSLPATGAEQFF
TRBV9	TRBJ2-1	CASSEGQGANEQFF
TRBV5-1	TRBJ2-1	CASSPQRGTGNEQFF
TRBV27	TRBJ2-3	CASRPGGPSTDTQYF
TRBV28	TRBJ2-7	CASSPSVDYEQYF
TRBV4-3	TRBJ2-1	CASSAVGAPVGSNEQFF
TRBV19	TRBJ2-7	CASRVTGSAYEQYF
TRBV7-6	TRBJ2-2	CASSLAMGEEPGELFF
TRBV2	TRBJ2-5	CARQGPRGETQYF
TRBV6-5	TRBJ1-1	CASSSTGVSTEAFF
TRBV2	TRBJ2-1	CASSLSGEYNEQFF
TRBV27	TRBJ2-7	CASSSNPVGTSYEQYF
TRBV27	TRBJ2-3	CASSLVRVPSTDTQYF
TRBV19	TRBJ1-2	CASSPQGDVVSYTF
TRBV5-1	TRBJ2-1	CASSLAGDSNEQFF
TRBV5-6	TRBJ2-7	CASTQSSGIWEQYF
TRBV11-2	TRBJ2-2	CASSLQLGSGSLATGELFF
TRBV6-1	TRBJ2-7	CASRGLAGGPREQYF
TRBV10-3	TRBJ2-7	CAISNTGTSSYEQYF
TRBV5-1	TRBJ2-7	CASRRGTGFSYEQYF
TRBV4-1	TRBJ1-2	CASSSGQLNYGYTF
TRBV5-8	TRBJ1-5	CASSFNPGTGGQPQHF
TRBV14	TRBJ2-5	CASSQRTGVRETQYF
TRBV2	TRBJ1-2	CASSEERGPGGYTF
TRBV6-5	TRBJ2-7	CASTQGGEQYF
TRBV19	TRBJ2-7	CASSAQPGLAYEQYF
TRBV4-3	TRBJ1-4	CASSRADRDEKLFF
TRBV27	TRBJ2-7	CASSLNGGTYEQYF
TRBV11-2	TRBJ2-1	CASSLLRGRYNEQFF
TRBV4-1	TRBJ2-1	CASSQNSGLAGVNEQFF
TRBV6-4	TRBJ2-5	CASSEGADQETQYF
TRBV5-5	TRBJ1-5	CASSFTGTQPQHF
TRBV7-7	TRBJ2-5	CASSFRGRETQYF